This T cell receptor beta chain was recovered during a study of regulatory T cells in long-lasting Graves disease. Looking at the study overall: Antithyroid drugs had been taken by newly diagnosed Graves' patients for under 3 months.

Described time point: newly diagnosed GD, antithyroid drugs for less than 3 months. PBMC RNA served as the TCR library source. The V gene's germline CDR1 is DFQATT and CDR2 SNEGSKA (reference sequence). V dropped 6 bases and J dropped 5; count of bases not matched to a gene: 15. This CDR3 region has 17 residues. CDR3-region Arm-PCR and iRepertoire HTBI primers produced the TCR beta libraries. TCRdb passed the multiplex PCR reads through MiXCR, listing each CDR3 protein once. This table holds 560,000 or so distinct CDR3 sequences, around 16% found once. These same data were also listed under a study on T cells in Graves' hyperthyroidism and ophthalmopathy. According to that study: Reasons for excluding patients were uncontrolled infection, other autoimmune disease, pregnancy or lactation.

This sample comprised peripheral blood mononuclear cells (PBMCs), obtained at new diagnosis, from a patient treated with antithyroid drugs. J is TRBJ1-3 and V is TRBV20-1, with TRBD1 matching over 11 bases. The source is a man aged 18 to 35 with Graves disease. The CDR3 spells CSANRPGTGGTRNTIYF. CDR3 in DNA: TGCAGTGCCAACCGCCCCGGGACAGGGGGGACTAGAAACACCATATATTTT.